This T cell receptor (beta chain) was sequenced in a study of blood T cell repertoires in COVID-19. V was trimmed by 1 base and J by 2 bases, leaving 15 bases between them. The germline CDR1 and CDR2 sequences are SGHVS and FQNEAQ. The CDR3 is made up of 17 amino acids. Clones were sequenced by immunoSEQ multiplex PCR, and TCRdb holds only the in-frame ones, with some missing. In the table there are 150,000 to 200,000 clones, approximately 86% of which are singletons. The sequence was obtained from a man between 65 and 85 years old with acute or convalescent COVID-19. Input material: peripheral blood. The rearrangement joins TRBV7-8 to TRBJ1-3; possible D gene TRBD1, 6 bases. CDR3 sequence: CASSLVSGASPGNTIYF. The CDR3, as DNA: TGTGCCAGCAGCTTAGTTTCAGGGGCCTCCCCTGGAAACACCATATATTTT.